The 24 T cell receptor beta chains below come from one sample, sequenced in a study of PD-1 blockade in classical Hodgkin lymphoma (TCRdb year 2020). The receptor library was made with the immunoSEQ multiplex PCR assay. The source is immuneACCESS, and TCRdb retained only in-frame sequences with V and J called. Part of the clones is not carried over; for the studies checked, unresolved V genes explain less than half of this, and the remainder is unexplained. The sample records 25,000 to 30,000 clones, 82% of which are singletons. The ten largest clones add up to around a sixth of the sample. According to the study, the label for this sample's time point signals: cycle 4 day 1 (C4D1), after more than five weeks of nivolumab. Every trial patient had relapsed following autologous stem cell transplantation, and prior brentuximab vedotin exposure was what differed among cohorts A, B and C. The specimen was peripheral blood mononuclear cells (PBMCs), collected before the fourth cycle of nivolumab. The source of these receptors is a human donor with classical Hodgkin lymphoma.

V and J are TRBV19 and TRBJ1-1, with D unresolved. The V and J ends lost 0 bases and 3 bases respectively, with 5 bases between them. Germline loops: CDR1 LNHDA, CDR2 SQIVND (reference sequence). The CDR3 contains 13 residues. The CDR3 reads CASSIDADTEAFF. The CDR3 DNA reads TGTGCCAGTAGTATAGATGCGGACACTGAAGCTTTCTTT.

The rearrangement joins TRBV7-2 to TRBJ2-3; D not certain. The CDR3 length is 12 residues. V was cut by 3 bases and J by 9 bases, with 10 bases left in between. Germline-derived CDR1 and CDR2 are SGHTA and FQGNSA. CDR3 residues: CASSFGFETQYF. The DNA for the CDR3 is TGTGCCAGCAGCTTCGGGTTCGAAACGCAGTATTTT.

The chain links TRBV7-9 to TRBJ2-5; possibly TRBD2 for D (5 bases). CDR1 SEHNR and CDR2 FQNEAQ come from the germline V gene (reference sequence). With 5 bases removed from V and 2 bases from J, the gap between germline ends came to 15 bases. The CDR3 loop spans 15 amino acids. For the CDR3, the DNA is TGTGCCAGCAGCCCCACGGGTCGGGGACAAGAGACCCAGTACTTC. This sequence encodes CASSPTGRGQETQYF.

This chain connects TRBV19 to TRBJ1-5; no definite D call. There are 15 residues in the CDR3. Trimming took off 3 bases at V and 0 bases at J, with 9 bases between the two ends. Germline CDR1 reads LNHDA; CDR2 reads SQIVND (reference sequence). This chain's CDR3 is CASSIDSPSNQPQHF. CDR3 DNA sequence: TGTGCCAGTAGTATTGACTCTCCTAGCAATCAGCCCCAGCATTTT.

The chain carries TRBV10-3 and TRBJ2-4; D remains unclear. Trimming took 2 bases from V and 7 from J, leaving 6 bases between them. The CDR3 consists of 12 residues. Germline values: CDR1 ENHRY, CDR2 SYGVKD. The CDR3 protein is CAISEAENIQYF. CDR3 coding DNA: TGTGCCATCAGTGAGGCAGAGAACATTCAGTACTTC.

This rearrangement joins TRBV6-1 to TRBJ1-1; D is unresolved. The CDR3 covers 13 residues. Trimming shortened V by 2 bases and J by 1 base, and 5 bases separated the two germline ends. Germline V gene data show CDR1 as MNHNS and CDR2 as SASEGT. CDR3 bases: TGTGCCAGCAGTGAAACACCGAACACTGAAGCTTTCTTT. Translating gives CASSETPNTEAFF.

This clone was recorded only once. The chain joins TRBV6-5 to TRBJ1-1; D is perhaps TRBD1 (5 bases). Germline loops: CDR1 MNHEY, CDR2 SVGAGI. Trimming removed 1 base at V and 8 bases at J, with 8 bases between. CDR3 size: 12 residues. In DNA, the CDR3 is TGTGCCAGCAGTTACTTGGCAGGGGAAGCTTTCTTT. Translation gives CASSYLAGEAFF.

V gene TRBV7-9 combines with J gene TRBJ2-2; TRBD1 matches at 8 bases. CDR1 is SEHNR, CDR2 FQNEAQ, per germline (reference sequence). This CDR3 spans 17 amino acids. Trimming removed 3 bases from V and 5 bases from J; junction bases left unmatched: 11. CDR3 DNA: TGTGCCAGCAGCTTGTTCCCGGGACAGGATATAACCGGGGAGCTGTTTTTT. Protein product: CASSLFPGQDITGELFF.

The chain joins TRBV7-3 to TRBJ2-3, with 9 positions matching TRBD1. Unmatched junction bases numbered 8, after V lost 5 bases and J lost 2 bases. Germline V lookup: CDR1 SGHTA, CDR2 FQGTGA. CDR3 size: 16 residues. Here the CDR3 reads CASSLGQGGDTDTQYF. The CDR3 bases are TGTGCCAGCAGCCTGGGACAGGGTGGTGACACAGATACGCAGTATTTT. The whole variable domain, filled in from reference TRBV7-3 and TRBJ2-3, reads GAGVSQTPSNKVTEKGKYVELRCDPISGHTALYWYRQSLGQGPEFLIYFQGTGAADDSGLPNDRFFAVRPEGSVSTLKIQRTERGDSAVYLCASSLGQGGDTDTQYFGPGTRLTVL.

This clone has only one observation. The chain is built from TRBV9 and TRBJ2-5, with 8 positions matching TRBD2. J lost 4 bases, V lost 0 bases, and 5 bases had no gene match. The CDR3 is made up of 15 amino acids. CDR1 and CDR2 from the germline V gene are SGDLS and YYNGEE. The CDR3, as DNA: TGTGCCAGCAGCGTAGGACTAGCGCTTGGAGAGACCCAGTACTTC. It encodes CASSVGLALGETQYF.

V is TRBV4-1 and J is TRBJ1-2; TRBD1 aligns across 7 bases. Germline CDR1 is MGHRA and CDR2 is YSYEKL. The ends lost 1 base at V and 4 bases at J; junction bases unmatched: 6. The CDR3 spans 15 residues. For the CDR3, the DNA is TGCGCCAGCAGCCAAGTTTTAGGGGGCGGCTATGGCTACACCTTC. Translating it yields CASSQVLGGGYGYTF.

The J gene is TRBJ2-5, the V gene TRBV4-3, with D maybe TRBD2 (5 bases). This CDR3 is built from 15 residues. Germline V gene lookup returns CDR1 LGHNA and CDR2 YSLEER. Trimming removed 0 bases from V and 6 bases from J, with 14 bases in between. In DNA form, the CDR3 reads TGCGCCAGCAGCCAAGATCTCGGGGTTGGACAGACCCAGTACTTC. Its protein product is CASSQDLGVGQTQYF.

The CDR3: CSVEDTGIYEQYF. CDR3 nucleotides: TGCAGCGTTGAAGATACGGGGATCTACGAGCAGTACTTC. The rearrangement uses TRBV29-1 and TRBJ2-7; a possible D gene is TRBD2 (5 bases). This CDR3 has 13 amino acids. Germline CDR1 and CDR2: SQVTM and ANQGSEA. Trimming removed 0 bases from V and 3 bases from J, with 9 bases in between.

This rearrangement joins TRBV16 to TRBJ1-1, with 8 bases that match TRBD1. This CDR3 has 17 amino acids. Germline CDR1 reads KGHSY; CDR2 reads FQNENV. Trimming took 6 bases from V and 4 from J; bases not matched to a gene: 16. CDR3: CASRRVDFGQGGTEAFF. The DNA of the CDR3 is TGTGCCAGCAGACGAGTTGACTTCGGACAGGGTGGCACTGAAGCTTTCTTT.

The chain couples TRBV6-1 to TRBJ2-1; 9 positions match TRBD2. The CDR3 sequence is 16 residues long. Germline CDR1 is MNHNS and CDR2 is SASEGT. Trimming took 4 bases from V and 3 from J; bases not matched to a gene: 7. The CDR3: CASSVRAGGLYNEQFF. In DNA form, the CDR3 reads TGTGCCAGCAGTGTCCGAGCGGGGGGACTCTACAATGAGCAGTTCTTC.

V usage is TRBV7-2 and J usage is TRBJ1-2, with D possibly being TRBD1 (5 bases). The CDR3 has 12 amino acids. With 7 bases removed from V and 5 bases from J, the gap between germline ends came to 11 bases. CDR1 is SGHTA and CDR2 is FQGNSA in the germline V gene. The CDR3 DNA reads TGTGCCAGCAATGAGGGACGGTATGGCTACACCTTC. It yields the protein CASNEGRYGYTF.

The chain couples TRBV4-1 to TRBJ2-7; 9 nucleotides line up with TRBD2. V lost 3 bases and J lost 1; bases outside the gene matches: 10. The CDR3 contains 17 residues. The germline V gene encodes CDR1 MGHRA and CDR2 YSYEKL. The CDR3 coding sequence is TGCGCCAGCAGCCATTCCCATTTAGCGGGGGATTCCTACGAGCAGTACTTC. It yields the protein CASSHSHLAGDSYEQYF.

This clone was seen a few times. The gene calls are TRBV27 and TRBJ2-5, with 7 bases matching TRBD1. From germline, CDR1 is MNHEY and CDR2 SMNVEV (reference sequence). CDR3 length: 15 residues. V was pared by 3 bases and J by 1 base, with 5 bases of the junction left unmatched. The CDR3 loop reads CASSFLGQSQETQYF. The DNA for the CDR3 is TGTGCCAGCAGTTTCCTGGGACAGAGCCAAGAGACCCAGTACTTC.

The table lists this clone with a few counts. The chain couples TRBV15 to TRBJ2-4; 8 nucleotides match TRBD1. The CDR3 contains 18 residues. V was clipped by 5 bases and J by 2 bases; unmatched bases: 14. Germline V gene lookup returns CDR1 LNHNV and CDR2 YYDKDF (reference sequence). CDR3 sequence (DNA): TGTGCCACCAGCCCGCAGCAGGGGGCGGGAATGTCCAAAAACATTCAGTACTTC. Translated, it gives CATSPQQGAGMSKNIQYF.

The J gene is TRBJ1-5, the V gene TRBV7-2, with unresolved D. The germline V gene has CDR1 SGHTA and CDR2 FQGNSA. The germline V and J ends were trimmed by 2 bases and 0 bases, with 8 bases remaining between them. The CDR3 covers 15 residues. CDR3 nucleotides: TGTGCCAGCAGCTTAACCAGAACTAGCAATCAGCCCCAGCATTTT. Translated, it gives CASSLTRTSNQPQHF.

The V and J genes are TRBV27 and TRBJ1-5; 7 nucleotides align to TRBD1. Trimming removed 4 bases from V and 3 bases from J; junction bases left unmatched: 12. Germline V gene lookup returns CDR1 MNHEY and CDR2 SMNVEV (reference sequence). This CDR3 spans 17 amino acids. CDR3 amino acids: CASSSHPGGEFNQPQHF. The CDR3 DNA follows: TGTGCCAGCAGTTCCCACCCAGGGGGTGAGTTCAATCAGCCCCAGCATTTT.

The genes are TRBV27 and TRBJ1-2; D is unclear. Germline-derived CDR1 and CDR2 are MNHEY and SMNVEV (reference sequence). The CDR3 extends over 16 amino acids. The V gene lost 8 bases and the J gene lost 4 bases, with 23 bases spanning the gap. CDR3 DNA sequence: TGTGCCAGCGAAATCAATGAGGCCCGTGCTTTCTATGGCTACACCTTC. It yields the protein CASEINEARAFYGYTF.

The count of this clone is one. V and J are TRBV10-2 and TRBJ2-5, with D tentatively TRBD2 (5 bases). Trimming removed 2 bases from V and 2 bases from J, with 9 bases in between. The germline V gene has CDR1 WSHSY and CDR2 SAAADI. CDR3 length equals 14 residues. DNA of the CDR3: TGCGCCAGCAGTGAGCCTGGACTTCAAGAGACCCAGTACTTC. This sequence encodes CASSEPGLQETQYF.

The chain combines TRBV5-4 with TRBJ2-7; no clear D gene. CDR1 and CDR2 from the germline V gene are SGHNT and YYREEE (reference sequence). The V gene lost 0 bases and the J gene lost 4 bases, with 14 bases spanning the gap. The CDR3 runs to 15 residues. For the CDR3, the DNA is TGTGCCAGCAGCTTGGTTGGCACCGTTGGTTACGAGCAGTACTTC. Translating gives CASSLVGTVGYEQYF.